A single sample is the source of the 9 T cell receptor beta chains below, sequenced in a study of Graves' ophthalmopathy and Graves' hyperthyroidism. TCR beta CDR3 amplification used RNA transcripts. An opening RT-PCR round employed HTBI primers and preceded a second-round multiplex PCR. TCRdb recomputed calls from the multiplex PCR reads with MiXCR, one row per CDR3 protein. The profile shows about 740,000 distinct CDR3 sequences, 35% to 50% of them singletons. Material for sequencing was peripheral blood. The receptors were sampled from an adult man with Graves' ophthalmopathy.

This rearrangement joins TRBV2 to TRBJ1-5, with TRBD1 matching 10 bases. After removal of 6 bases from V and 1 base from J, the junction contained 6 bases not matched to a gene. Germline V gene lookup returns CDR1 SNHLY and CDR2 FYNNEI. The CDR3 contains 16 residues. CDR3 sequence (DNA): TGTGCCAGCAGCGATGGACAGGGGGAGAGCAATCAGCCCCAGCATTTT. Its protein is CASSDGQGESNQPQHF.

This clonotype was counted ten times or more. The chain has TRBV11-2 and TRBJ2-7; D remains unclear. The germline V gene encodes CDR1 SGHAT and CDR2 FQNNGV. The CDR3 is 14 amino acids. The germline V and J ends were trimmed by 5 bases and 2 bases, with 13 bases remaining between them. Here the CDR3 reads CASSPIPVTYEQYF. The CDR3 bases are TGTGCCAGCAGCCCCATTCCGGTAACCTACGAGCAGTACTTC.

The chain recombines TRBV10-3 with TRBJ2-5, with D perhaps assigned TRBD1 or TRBD2 (5 bases each). The germline V gene has CDR1 ENHRY and CDR2 SYGVKD. This CDR3 is built from 12 residues. V was cut by 6 bases and J by 5 bases, with 10 bases left in between. CDR3 bases: TGTGCCATCAGGGGGACGAGGGAGACCCAGTACTTC. It encodes CAIRGTRETQYF.

The DNA for the CDR3 is TGCAGTGCTAGGGGGGGACAGAGGAACACTGAAGCTTTCTTT. Encoded protein: CSARGGQRNTEAFF. This sequence joins TRBV20-1 and TRBJ1-1; 7 bases align to TRBD1. With V trimmed by 3 bases and J by 1 base, 5 bases remained unmatched. The germline gives CDR1 DFQATT, CDR2 SNEGSKA (reference sequence). The CDR3 has 14 amino acids.

This clonotype appeared many times. The chain recombines TRBV9 with TRBJ1-6; TRBD1 agrees at 8 bases. The CDR3 runs to 14 residues. Per germline, CDR1 SGDLS and CDR2 YYNGEE. The ends lost 3 bases at V and 10 bases at J; junction bases unmatched: 6. CDR3 coding DNA: TGTGCCAGCAGCGGCGGGACAGGTAAATCACCCCTCCACTTT. It specifies CASSGGTGKSPLHF. Combining the CDR3 with reference TRBV9 and TRBJ1-6 gives the whole variable domain DSGVTQTPKHLITATGQRVTLRCSPRSGDLSVYWYQQSLDQGLQFLIQYYNGEERAKGNILERFSAQQFPDLHSELNLSSLELGDSALYFCASSGGTGKSPLHFGNGTRLTVT.

This clonotype was detected ten times or more. The chain combines TRBV29-1 with TRBJ2-7; 9 positions match TRBD1. Trimming removed 6 bases from V and 5 bases from J; junction bases left unmatched: 8. Germline V gene data show CDR1 as SQVTM and CDR2 as ANQGSEA. The CDR3 has 13 amino acids. The CDR3 DNA follows: TGCAGCGTGACCGGGACAGGGCCCGACGAGCAGTACTTC. Translated, it gives CSVTGTGPDEQYF.

This chain links TRBV10-3 with TRBJ2-2, with 14 bases fitting TRBD2. Germline V gives CDR1 ENHRY, CDR2 SYGVKD. Trimming at V came to 10 bases and at J to 6 bases, leaving 7 bases not matched to a gene. The CDR3 spans 15 residues. The CDR3 loop is CASVGLAGVPGELFF. The CDR3, as DNA: TGTGCCAGCGTGGGACTAGCGGGAGTGCCCGGGGAGCTGTTTTTT.

This chain links TRBV20-1 with TRBJ2-2; 7 nucleotides align to TRBD1. The CDR3 has 14 residues. After removal of 6 bases from V and 2 bases from J, the junction contained 6 bases not matched to a gene. The V gene's germline CDR1 is DFQATT and CDR2 SNEGSKA (reference sequence). CDR3 region: CSAPGTANTGELFF. The CDR3 DNA is TGCAGTGCCCCCGGGACAGCCAACACCGGGGAGCTGTTTTTT.

This clonotype was detected many times. This chain joins TRBV7-9 and TRBJ2-6; possibly TRBD1 for D (6 bases). CDR1 and CDR2 from the germline V gene are SEHNR and FQNEAQ (reference sequence). CDR3 length: 16 amino acids. V shed 5 bases and J shed 2 bases, with 13 bases lying between them. CDR3 loop: CASSLGHPPGANVLTF. DNA for the CDR3: TGTGCCAGCAGCCTGGGACACCCACCTGGGGCCAACGTCCTGACTTTC. The whole variable domain, filled in from reference TRBV7-9 and TRBJ2-6, reads DTGVSQNPRHKITKRGQNVTFRCDPISEHNRLYWYRQTLGQGPEFLTYFQNEAQLEKSRLLSDRFSAERPKGSFSTLEIQRTEQGDSAMYLCASSLGHPPGANVLTFGAGSRLTVL.